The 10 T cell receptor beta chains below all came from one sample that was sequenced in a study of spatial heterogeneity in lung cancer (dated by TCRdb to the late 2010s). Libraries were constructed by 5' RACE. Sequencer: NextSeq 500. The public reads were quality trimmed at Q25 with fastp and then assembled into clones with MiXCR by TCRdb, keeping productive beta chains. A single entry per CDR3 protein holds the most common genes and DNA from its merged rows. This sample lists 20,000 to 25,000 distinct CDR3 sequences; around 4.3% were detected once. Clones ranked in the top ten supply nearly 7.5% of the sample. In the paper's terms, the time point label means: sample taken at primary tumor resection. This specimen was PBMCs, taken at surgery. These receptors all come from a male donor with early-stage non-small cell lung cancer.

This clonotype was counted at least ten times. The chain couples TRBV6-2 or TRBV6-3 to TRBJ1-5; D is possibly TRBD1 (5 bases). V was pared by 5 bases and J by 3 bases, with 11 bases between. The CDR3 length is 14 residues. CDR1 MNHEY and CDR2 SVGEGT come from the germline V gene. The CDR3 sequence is CASSPGLVNQPQHF. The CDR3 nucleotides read TGTGCCAGCAGTCCGGGACTAGTCAATCAGCCCCAGCATTTT.

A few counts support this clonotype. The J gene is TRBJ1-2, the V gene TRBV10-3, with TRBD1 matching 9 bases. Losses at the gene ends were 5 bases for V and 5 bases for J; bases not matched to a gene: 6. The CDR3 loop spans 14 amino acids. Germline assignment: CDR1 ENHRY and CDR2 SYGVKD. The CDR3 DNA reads TGTGCCATCAGTCCCTCAGGGACAGGGTATGGCTACACCTTC. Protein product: CAISPSGTGYGYTF.

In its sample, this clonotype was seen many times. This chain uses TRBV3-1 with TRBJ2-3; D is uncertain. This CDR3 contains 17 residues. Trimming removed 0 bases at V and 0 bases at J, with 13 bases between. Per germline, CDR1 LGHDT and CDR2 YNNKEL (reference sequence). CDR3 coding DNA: TGTGCCAGCAGCCAAGAGGTTGACTCCTCTAGCACAGATACGCAGTATTTT. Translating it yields CASSQEVDSSSTDTQYF.

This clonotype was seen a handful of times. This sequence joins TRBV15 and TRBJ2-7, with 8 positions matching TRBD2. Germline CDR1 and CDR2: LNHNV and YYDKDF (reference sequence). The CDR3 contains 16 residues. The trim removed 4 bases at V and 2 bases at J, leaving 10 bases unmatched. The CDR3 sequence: CATSIPSQRGTYEQYF. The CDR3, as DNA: TGTGCCACCAGCATACCCTCCCAGCGGGGGACCTACGAGCAGTACTTC.

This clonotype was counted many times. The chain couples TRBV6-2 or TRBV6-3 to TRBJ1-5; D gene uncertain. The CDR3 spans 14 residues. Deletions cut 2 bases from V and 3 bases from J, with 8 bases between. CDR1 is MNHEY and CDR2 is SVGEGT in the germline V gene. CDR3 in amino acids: CASSYVRDNQPQHF. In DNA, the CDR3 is TGTGCCAGCAGTTACGTTCGGGACAATCAGCCCCAGCATTTT.

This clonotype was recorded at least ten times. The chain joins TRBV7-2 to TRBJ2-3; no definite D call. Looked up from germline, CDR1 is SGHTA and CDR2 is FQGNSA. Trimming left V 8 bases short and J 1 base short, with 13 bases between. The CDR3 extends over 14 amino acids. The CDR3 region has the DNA TGTGCCAGCGGCAAGAAAACAGGCACAGATACGCAGTATTTT. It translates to CASGKKTGTDTQYF.

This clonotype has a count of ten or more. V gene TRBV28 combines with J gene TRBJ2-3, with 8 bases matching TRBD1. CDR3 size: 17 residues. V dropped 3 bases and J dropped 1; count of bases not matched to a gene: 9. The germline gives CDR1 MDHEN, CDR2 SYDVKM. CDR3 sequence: CASSFLQGARGTDTQYF. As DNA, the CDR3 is TGTGCCAGCAGTTTTCTGCAGGGGGCGCGGGGCACAGATACGCAGTATTTT. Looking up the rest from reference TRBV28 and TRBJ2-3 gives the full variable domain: DVKVTQSSRYLVKRTGEKVFLECVQDMDHENMFWYRQDPGLGLRLIYFSYDVKMKEKGDIPEGYSVSREKKERFSLILESASTNQTSMYLCASSFLQGARGTDTQYFGPGTRLTVL.

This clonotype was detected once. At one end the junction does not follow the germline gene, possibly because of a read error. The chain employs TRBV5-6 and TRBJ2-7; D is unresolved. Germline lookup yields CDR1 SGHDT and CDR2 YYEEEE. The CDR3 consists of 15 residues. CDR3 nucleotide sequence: TGTACCAGCAGCTTGGCGTATGGACCAAATTACGAGCAGTACTTC. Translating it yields CTSSLAYGPNYEQYF. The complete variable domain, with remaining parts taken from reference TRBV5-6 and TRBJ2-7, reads DAGVTQSPTHLIKTRGQQVTLRCSPKSGHDTVSWYQQALGQGPQFIFQYYEEEERQRGNFPDRFSGHQFPNYSSELNVNALLLGDSALYLCTSSLAYGPNYEQYFGPGTRLTVT.

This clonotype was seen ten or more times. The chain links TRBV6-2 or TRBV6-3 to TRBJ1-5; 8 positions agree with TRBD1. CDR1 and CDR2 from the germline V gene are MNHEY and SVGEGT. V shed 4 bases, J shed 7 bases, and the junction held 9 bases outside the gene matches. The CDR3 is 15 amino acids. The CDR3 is CASSFNQGAGQPQHF. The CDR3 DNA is TGTGCCAGCAGTTTCAACCAGGGGGCAGGGCAGCCCCAGCATTTT.

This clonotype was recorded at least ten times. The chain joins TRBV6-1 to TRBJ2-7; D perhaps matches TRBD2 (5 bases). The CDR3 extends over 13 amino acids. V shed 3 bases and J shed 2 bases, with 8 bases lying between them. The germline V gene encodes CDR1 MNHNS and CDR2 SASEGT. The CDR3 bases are TGTGCCAGCAGTGACGGGAAACCCTACGAGCAGTACTTC. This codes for CASSDGKPYEQYF.